The clone carrying this T cell receptor beta chain appeared once. Amplification used 60 Vbeta primers and 13 Jbeta primers. Assay used: immunoSEQ multiplex PCR; TCRdb lists only in-frame clones, some missing. The sample lists about 160,000 clones; about 64% were seen once. This sample is drawn from a study of cytomegalovirus exposure and HLA in healthy donors. The CDR3 totals 15 residues. Trimming removed 0 bases from V and 7 bases from J, with 12 bases in between. The genes are TRBV23-1 and TRBJ1-4; maybe TRBD1 (6 bases). TRBV23-1 belongs to the ORF category, with a function that is uncertain. The sequenced sample was PBMCs. The sequence came from a woman aged 55 to 70 in good health and CMV-seropositive. This CDR3 is CASSQSRGAIEKLFF. CDR3 in DNA: TGCGCCAGCAGTCAATCGCGGGGGGCTATTGAAAAACTGTTTTTT.